The source of this T cell receptor beta chain is a study of T cell changes during pregnancy in multiple sclerosis. The assay was immunoSEQ multiplex PCR, and TCRdb's table has in-frame clones only and misses some. Among around 88,000 clones listed, roughly nine tenths were seen once. Sequencing used peripheral blood, obtained in the first trimester of pregnancy. The source is a female donor with multiple sclerosis, enrolled in a pregnancy study.

For the CDR3, the DNA is TGTGCCAGCAGCCTGGACGACAGGGTGGGAGGCTACACCTTC. The encoded protein is CASSLDDRVGGYTF. V and J are TRBV14 and TRBJ1-2; 7 bases are shared with TRBD1. CDR3 length: 14 amino acids. Germline-derived CDR1 and CDR2 are SGHDN and FVKESK. Unmatched junction bases numbered 10, after V lost 4 bases and J lost 8 bases.